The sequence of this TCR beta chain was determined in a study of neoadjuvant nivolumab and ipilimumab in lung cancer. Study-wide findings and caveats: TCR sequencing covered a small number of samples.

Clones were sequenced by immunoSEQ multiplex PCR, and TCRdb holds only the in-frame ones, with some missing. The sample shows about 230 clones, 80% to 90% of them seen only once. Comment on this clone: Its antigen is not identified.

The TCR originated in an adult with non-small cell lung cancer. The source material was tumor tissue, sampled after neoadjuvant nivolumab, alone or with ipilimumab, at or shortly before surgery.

The CDR3 loop is CASSERPGQDYEQYF. The CDR3 bases are TGCGCCAGCAGTGAGCGGCCGGGACAGGACTACGAGCAGTACTTC. This chain uses TRBV10-1 with TRBJ2-7; 8 nucleotides line up with TRBD1. CDR1 and CDR2 from the germline V gene are WNHNN and SYGVQD (reference sequence). The CDR3 runs to 15 residues. The J segment lost 3 bases and the V segment lost 2 bases, leaving 6 bases of the junction unmatched.